The 28 T cell receptor beta chains given below trace back to one sample, sequenced in a study of tumor and adjacent non-tumor tissue in lung cancer. This sample's RNA came from whole unsorted tissue. The library came from three nested PCR rounds adapted from ARM-PCR protocols. Via MiXCR, TCRdb re-called the multiplex PCR reads, giving one row per CDR3 protein. The profile shows 60,000 to 95,000 distinct CDR3 sequences, around four fifths of them singletons. The sample taken for sequencing was lung tumor tissue. All receptors derive from a woman in her forties or fifties with non-small cell lung cancer.

The chain combines TRBV6-5 with TRBJ2-3; D not resolved. Looked up from germline, CDR1 is MNHEY and CDR2 is SVGAGI. The CDR3 extends over 12 amino acids. The germline V and J ends were trimmed by 8 bases and 2 bases, with 8 bases remaining between them. DNA of the CDR3: TGTGCCAGCGGGTATAACACAGATACGCAGTATTTT. This sequence encodes CASGYNTDTQYF.

As regards this clonotype: With a much larger clone just one base away, this may be a read error. The chain joins TRBV30 to TRBJ2-1; no reliable D call. The CDR3 loop spans 14 amino acids. Germline loops: CDR1 GTSNPN, CDR2 SVGIG (reference sequence). This chain's CDR3 is CARSNFRSYNEQFF. The CDR3 DNA is TGTGCCAGGAGTAACTTTCGCTCCTACAATGAGCAGTTCTTC.

Remarks on this clonotype: Relative to the germline gene, one junction end is altered; a read error may explain this. The rearrangement joins TRBV6-5 to TRBJ1-1, with D maybe TRBD1 (6 bases). Looked up from germline, CDR1 is MNHEY and CDR2 is SVGAGI. CDR3 size: 13 residues. CDR3 region: CAISGQSDTEAFF. As DNA, the CDR3 is TGTGCCATCAGTGGACAGTCCGACACTGAAGCCTTCTTT.

As to this clonotype: Since no conserved phenylalanine or tryptophan closes the CDR3, a read error is the likely cause. The DNA is left out, because the CDR3 cannot be placed on it with certainty; the CDR3 is given as TCRdb lists it. The V gene is TRBV28, the J gene TRBJ2-4; whether TRBD2, the table's D call, matches the DNA was not checked. The CDR3 has 16 amino acids, counting both end residues. Germline V gene lookup returns CDR1 MDHEN and CDR2 SYDVKM. CDR3 sequence: CAKGLAGELIKNIQYV.

The chain joins TRBV27 to TRBJ2-7; tentative D call: TRBD2 (6 bases). The germline V gene encodes CDR1 MNHEY and CDR2 SMNVEV (reference sequence). The CDR3 covers 14 residues. The germline V and J ends were trimmed by 9 bases and 5 bases, with 20 bases remaining between them. The CDR3 coding sequence is TGTGCCAGGGGGCTCTGGGGGAGGCTAGACGAGCAGTACTTC. Protein: CARGLWGRLDEQYF.

For this clonotype: The conserved phenylalanine or tryptophan normally closing the CDR3 is absent here, so this likely arose from a read error. The rearrangement uses TRBV6-1 and TRBJ2-2; TRBD2 aligns across 7 bases. Looked up from germline, CDR1 is MNHNS and CDR2 is SASEGT. The CDR3 contains 14 residues. V lost 9 bases to trimming and J lost 0 bases; unmatched junction nucleotides: 4. CDR3 sequence reads: CASKLAANTGELFY. The CDR3 DNA is TGTGCCAGTAAGCTAGCGGCGAACACCGGGGAGCTGTTTTAT.

The chain has TRBV28 and TRBJ2-1; 7 bases agree with TRBD2. CDR3 length: 14 amino acids. Germline V lookup: CDR1 MDHEN, CDR2 SYDVKM. V lost 9 bases to trimming and J lost 4 bases; unmatched junction nucleotides: 9. The CDR3, as DNA: TGTGCCAGTCTCGAGATCGGGGGGTACAATGAGCAGTTCTTC. Its protein is CASLEIGGYNEQFF.

In regard to this clonotype: A much larger clone differs by one base, so this may be a read error. The CDR3 coding sequence is TGTGCCAGCAGTTCCAGGGACCAAAGCTCCTACGAGCAGTACTTC. Translating gives CASSSRDQSSYEQYF. V usage is TRBV28 and J usage is TRBJ2-7; either TRBD1 or TRBD2 may supply D (5 bases each). Germline V CDR1 and CDR2: MDHEN, SYDVKM. This CDR3 spans 15 amino acids. The germline V and J ends were trimmed by 4 bases and 0 bases, with 13 bases remaining between them.

Worth noting for this clonotype: The junction departs from the called germline gene at one end, perhaps through a read error. J is TRBJ1-5 and V is TRBV11-2, with D uncertain. CDR3 length equals 15 residues. Germline-derived CDR1 and CDR2 are SGHAT and FQNNGV. CDR3 nucleotide sequence: TGCGCCAGCAGCTTTGATAGATTGAGCAATCAGCCCCGGCATTTT. As protein: CASSFDRLSNQPRHF. The variable domain in full, completed from reference TRBV11-2 and TRBJ1-5, reads EAGVAQSPRYKIIEKRQSVAFWCNPISGHATLYWYQQILGQGPKLLIQFQNNGVVDDSQLPKDRFSAERLKGVDSTLKIQPAKLEDSAVYLCASSFDRLSNQPRHFGDGTRLSIL.

The count of this clonotype is one. A read error may produce the germline difference seen at one junction end. The V and J genes are TRBV6-5 and TRBJ2-1; the match to TRBD1 covers 7 bases. The germline gives CDR1 MNHEY, CDR2 SVGAGI. CDR3 length: 16 amino acids. The CDR3 DNA reads as TGTACCAGCAGTTACTCACAGGGGCTGAGCTACAATGAGCAGTTCTTC. Protein: CTSSYSQGLSYNEQFF.

This clonotype was recorded once. The junction shows a germline mismatch at one end, possibly a read error. This rearrangement joins TRBV29-1 to TRBJ2-2; the match to TRBD1 covers 9 bases. This CDR3 comprises 13 residues. The germline CDR1 and CDR2 sequences are SQVTM and ANQGSEA. CDR3 sequence: CSGGQGDIGELLF. As DNA, the CDR3 is TGCAGCGGGGGACAGGGAGATATCGGGGAGCTGCTTTTT.

Concerning this clonotype itself: The junction differs from germline at one of its ends, possibly a read error. The genes are TRBV25-1 and TRBJ2-2, with a tentative D call TRBD2 (6 bases). This CDR3 is 15 amino acids long. The germline V gene encodes CDR1 MGHDK and CDR2 SYGVNS. This chain's CDR3 is CTSSEGASAYGELFF. The DNA for the CDR3 is TGTACCAGCAGTGAAGGGGCTAGCGCGTACGGGGAGCTGTTTTTT.

This clonotype is labeled large. The chain joins TRBV4-1 to TRBJ2-7; D is perhaps TRBD1 or TRBD2 (5 bases each). V was clipped by 2 bases and J by 0 bases, with 11 bases between them. This CDR3 comprises 15 residues. In germline, CDR1 is MGHRA, CDR2 YSYEKL. The CDR3 is CASSQPGTNSYEQYF. The CDR3 region has the DNA TGCGCCAGCAGCCAACCCGGGACGAACTCCTACGAGCAGTACTTC.

With regard to this clonotype: Relative to the germline gene, one junction end is altered; a read error may explain this. The chain couples TRBV11-3 to TRBJ2-2; D is perhaps TRBD2 (5 bases). The germline gives CDR1 SGHNT, CDR2 YENEEA. The CDR3 loop spans 14 amino acids. This CDR3 reads CAVSSHRNSGELFF. The CDR3 nucleotides read TGTGCCGTCAGCTCTCACCGAAACTCTGGGGAGCTGTTTTTC. The entire variable domain, with the rest obtained from reference TRBV11-3 and TRBJ2-2, is as follows: EAGVVQSPRYKIIEKKQPVAFWCNPISGHNTLYWYLQNLGQGPELLIRYENEEAVDDSQLPKDRFSAERLKGVDSTLKIQPAELGDSAVYLCAVSSHRNSGELFFGEGSRLTVL.

Worth noting for this clonotype: A much more abundant neighbour one base away suggests this may be a read error. The chain employs TRBV24-1 and TRBJ1-1; D not certain. Germline assignment: CDR1 KGHDR and CDR2 SFDVKD. The CDR3 consists of 13 residues. The CDR3 here is CAISAPLGAEAFF. Written as DNA, the CDR3 is TGTGCCATCAGTGCCCCACTCGGGGCTGAAGCTTTCTTT.

This clonotype was seen once. Mismatch with germline at one junction end may stem from a read error. The chain joins TRBV11-2 to TRBJ2-1; 8 nucleotides agree with TRBD2. Germline-derived CDR1 and CDR2 are SGHAT and FQNNGV. The CDR3 covers 16 residues. The CDR3 spells CASNGEREWGYNEHFF. The CDR3 DNA reads as TGTGCCAGCAACGGGGAGCGGGAGTGGGGATACAATGAGCACTTCTTC. Drawing the rest from reference TRBV11-2 and TRBJ2-1, the complete variable domain is EAGVAQSPRYKIIEKRQSVAFWCNPISGHATLYWYQQILGQGPKLLIQFQNNGVVDDSQLPKDRFSAERLKGVDSTLKIQPAKLEDSAVYLCASNGEREWGYNEHFFGPGTRLTVL.

Points on this clonotype: The junction and the germline gene differ at one end; a read error may be behind it. The rearrangement links TRBV6-5 to TRBJ2-7; unclear D gene. The CDR3 length is 14 residues. Germline assignment: CDR1 MNHEY and CDR2 SVGAGI. CDR3 coding DNA: TGTGCAAGCAGTTACATCGTGACGGCCTACGAGCAGTACTTC. Its protein is CASSYIVTAYEQYF.

Concerning this clonotype: The junction departs from germline at one end; a sequencing error may be responsible. The J gene is TRBJ2-1, the V gene TRBV6-2 or TRBV6-3; D is undetermined. CDR1 is MNHEY and CDR2 is SVGEGT in the germline V gene. CDR3 length: 16 residues. The CDR3 loop is CVSSLPARSSYNEQFF. The CDR3, as DNA: TGTGTCAGCAGCCTGCCCGCCAGGAGCTCCTACAATGAGCAGTTTTTC.

Details on this clonotype: A much larger clone differs from this one at a single base, so this may be a read error. Since no conserved phenylalanine or tryptophan closes the CDR3, a read error is the likely cause. The V call is TRBV24-1, the J call TRBJ2-7; 9 bases are shared with TRBD1. The CDR3 length is 14 residues. The junction had 9 bases not matched to a gene; V was cut back by 7 bases and J by 6 bases. From germline, CDR1 is KGHDR and CDR2 SFDVKD. The CDR3 loop is CATSSSGTGIEQYL. The CDR3, as DNA: TGTGCCACCAGCTCCTCCGGGACAGGGATCGAGCAGTACCTC.

Concerning this clonotype itself: Since the CDR3 does not end with the conserved phenylalanine or tryptophan, this likely comes from a read error. Because the CDR3's place on the DNA is in doubt, the DNA is left out and the CDR3 is given as listed by TCRdb. The rearrangement links TRBV6-1 to TRBJ2-7; the D call TRBD2 from the table was never checked on the DNA. Germline V lookup: CDR1 MNHNS, CDR2 SASEGT. Inclusive of both ends, the CDR3 amounts to 13 amino acids. CDR3 protein: CATSGLADYEQYY.

The CDR3 DNA is TGTGCCGAGGGGGAGGGAGGGCTGCACGAGCAGTTCTTC. Translated, it gives CAEGEGGLHEQFF. V and J are TRBV11-2 and TRBJ2-1; TRBD2 might be the D (7 bases). The CDR3 extends over 13 amino acids. Germline loops: CDR1 SGHAT, CDR2 FQNNGV. The V end lost 11 bases, the J end lost 10 bases, and 21 bases lay between the germline ends.

This clonotype has a count of ten or more. This chain joins TRBV5-1 and TRBJ1-5, with D unclear. Trimming left V 0 bases short and J 4 bases short, with 5 bases between. This CDR3 contains 13 residues. Per the germline V gene, CDR1 is SGHRS and CDR2 is YFSETQ. The CDR3 DNA reads as TGCGCCAGCAGCTTGGGCACGAATCAGCCCCAGCATTTT. Protein sequence: CASSLGTNQPQHF.

On this clonotype: A read error may account for a junction end that differs from germline. The chain is built from TRBV12-3 or TRBV12-4 and TRBJ2-3; TRBD2 aligns across 8 bases. There are 15 residues in the CDR3. CDR3 sequence: CACSLVTSARDTQYF. CDR3 DNA: TGTGCCTGCAGCCTCGTGACTAGCGCGAGAGATACGCAGTATTTT.

A remark on this clonotype: Since the CDR3 does not end with the conserved phenylalanine or tryptophan, this likely comes from a read error. No DNA is shown, since the ends of the CDR3 on it are uncertain; the CDR3 is the one TCRdb lists. The chain combines TRBV14 with TRBJ2-7; the D call TRBD2 from the table was never checked on the DNA. The CDR3 totals 17 residues, both ends included. The V gene's germline CDR1 is SGHDN and CDR2 FVKESK. This CDR3 is CASSQGLAGVGSYEQHL.

Comments on this clonotype: The conserved closing phenylalanine or tryptophan is absent in this CDR3, likely reflecting a read error. The CDR3 protein is CASNFGLAGQETQYS. CDR3 in DNA: TGTGCCAGCAACTTCGGACTAGCGGGGCAAGAGACCCAGTACTCC. This chain uses TRBV5-4 with TRBJ2-5; TRBD2 agrees at 12 bases. The CDR3 length is 15 residues. Looked up from germline, CDR1 is SGHNT and CDR2 is YYREEE (reference sequence). V shed 6 bases and J 2 bases; nucleotides not matched to a gene: 5.

Of note for this clonotype: A much larger clone is a single base away; this may be a read error. The chain has TRBV28 and TRBJ2-5; TRBD1 or TRBD2 may be the D gene (5 bases each). CDR3 length: 11 residues. The germline CDR1 and CDR2 sequences are MDHEN and SYDVKM. The CDR3 sequence is CASTNRGTQCF. Here the CDR3 DNA reads TGTGCCAGCACCAACCGAGGGACCCAGTGCTTC.

The sample holds many counts of this clonotype. The chain couples TRBV10-3 to TRBJ1-2; 11 nucleotides match TRBD1. The CDR3 is 17 amino acids. Germline V gene data show CDR1 as ENHRY and CDR2 as SYGVKD. Trimming removed 3 bases from V and 6 bases from J; junction bases left unmatched: 12. The CDR3, as DNA: TGTGCCATCAGTGACCGGGCGGCCGGGACAGGGGGTGATGGCTACACCTTC. It yields the protein CAISDRAAGTGGDGYTF.

The V and J genes are TRBV11-3 and TRBJ2-2, with 9 bases aligning to TRBD1. The J segment lost 7 bases and the V segment lost 4 bases, leaving 7 bases of the junction unmatched. The CDR3 is 15 residues long. CDR1 SGHNT and CDR2 YENEEA come from the germline V gene. The CDR3 DNA is TGTGCCAGCAGCTCGTACGGGACAGGGTACGGGGAGCTGTTTTTT. Its protein product is CASSSYGTGYGELFF.